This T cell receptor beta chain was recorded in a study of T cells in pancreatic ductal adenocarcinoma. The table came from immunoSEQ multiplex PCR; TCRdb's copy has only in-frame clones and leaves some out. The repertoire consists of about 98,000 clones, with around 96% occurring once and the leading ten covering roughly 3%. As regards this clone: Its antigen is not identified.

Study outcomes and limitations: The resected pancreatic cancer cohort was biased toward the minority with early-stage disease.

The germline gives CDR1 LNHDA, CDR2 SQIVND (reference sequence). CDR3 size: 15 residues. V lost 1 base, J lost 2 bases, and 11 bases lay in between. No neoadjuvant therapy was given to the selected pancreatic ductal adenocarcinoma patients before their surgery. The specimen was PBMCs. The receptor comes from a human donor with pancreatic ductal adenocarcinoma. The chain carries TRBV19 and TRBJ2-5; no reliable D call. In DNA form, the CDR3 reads TGTGCCAGTAGTATAGTATTGGCTAGTCAAGAGACCCAGTACTTC. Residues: CASSIVLASQETQYF.